A selection of T cell receptor beta chains follows, all from one sample in a study of regulatory T cells in long-lasting Graves disease. One entry per CDR3 protein, called by TCRdb with MiXCR from the multiplex PCR reads. The sample lists more than 300,000 distinct CDR3 sequences; around a fifth were seen once. The sample consisted of peripheral blood mononuclear cells (PBMCs), taken when the disease was refractory, from a patient treated with antithyroid drugs. Receptor source: a female donor with Graves disease. Each CDR3 is given with its conserved first and last residue.

J: TRBJ2-7; length: 16; V: TRBV20-1; CDR3: CSARDPLAGSSYEQYF
J: TRBJ1-1; length: 13; V: TRBV7-2; CDR3: CASSLASRTEAFF
J: TRBJ1-2; length: 11; V: TRBV2; CDR3: CASSAYGGYTF
J: TRBJ1-1; length: 13; V: TRBV25-1; CDR3: CASMRDGNTEAFF
J: TRBJ1-6; length: 16; V: TRBV18; CDR3: CASSPRTGGLDSPLHF
J: TRBJ2-7; length: 15; V: TRBV11-2; CDR3: CASSLAGGLHYEQYF
J: TRBJ1-5; length: 13; V: TRBV7-2; CDR3: CASSRGTHQPQHF
J: TRBJ2-3; length: 18; V: TRBV7-9; CDR3: CASSQTGLAGGSTDTQYF
J: TRBJ2-7; length: 16; V: TRBV11-2; CDR3: CASSLGTSGVVDEQYF
J: TRBJ2-7; length: 13; V: TRBV6-1; CDR3: CASSEVLSYEQYF
J: TRBJ2-7; length: 15; V: TRBV19; CDR3: CASSTGQGIPYEQYF
J: TRBJ2-7; length: 14; V: TRBV6-1; CDR3: CASKEQGVRYEQYF
J: TRBJ1-1; length: 15; V: TRBV10-3; CDR3: CAISDIDGENTEAFF
J: TRBJ2-2; length: 15; V: TRBV24-1; CDR3: CATSDFRQITGELFF
J: TRBJ2-5; length: 18; V: TRBV28; CDR3: CASTPVGFRADFYETQYF
J: TRBJ1-2; length: 17; V: TRBV27; CDR3: CASSFQGAPFFNYGYTF
J: TRBJ1-2; length: 14; V: TRBV5-1; CDR3: CASSLEALNYGYTF
J: TRBJ2-2; length: 12; V: TRBV12-5; CDR3: CASGLPVGELFF
J: TRBJ2-7; length: 13; V: TRBV28; CDR3: CASRPLGPYEQYF
J: TRBJ2-7; length: 11; V: TRBV6-1; CDR3: CASGIVNEQYF
J: TRBJ1-1; length: 14; V: TRBV20-1; CDR3: CSARGRQLNTEAFF
J: TRBJ2-1; length: 13; V: TRBV6-2/TRBV6-3; CDR3: CASGLAARNEQFF
J: TRBJ2-7; length: 14; V: TRBV5-1; CDR3: CASSPGTGPFEQYF
J: TRBJ2-7; length: 16; V: TRBV5-1; CDR3: CASSSARDRGPYEQYF
J: TRBJ1-1; length: 12; V: TRBV12-3/TRBV12-4; CDR3: CASSLFGAEAFF
J: TRBJ2-5; length: 16; V: TRBV5-5; CDR3: CASSLAPTGGQETQYF
J: TRBJ2-7; length: 18; V: TRBV24-1; CDR3: CATSDSSGRDGASYEQYF
J: TRBJ2-5; length: 17; V: TRBV11-2; CDR3: CASSIGQGSGFGETQYF
J: TRBJ1-6; length: 16; V: TRBV19; CDR3: CASRDHGSSYNSPLHF
J: TRBJ1-5; length: 15; V: TRBV6-1; CDR3: CASSQIPGDPQPQHF
J: TRBJ2-7; length: 13; V: TRBV3-1; CDR3: CASSPTDTYEQYF
J: TRBJ2-2; length: 12; V: TRBV2; CDR3: CASRGIAGELFF
J: TRBJ2-7; length: 15; V: TRBV11-2; CDR3: CASSLVSGREYEQYF
J: TRBJ1-4; length: 14; V: TRBV6-1; CDR3: CASREGRGHEKLFF
J: TRBJ1-1; length: 14; V: TRBV11-2; CDR3: CASSWMTGNTEAFF
J: TRBJ1-2; length: 13; V: TRBV18; CDR3: CASSPDRSGGYTF
J: TRBJ2-7; length: 15; V: TRBV11-2; CDR3: CASSLVGQGLYEQYF
J: TRBJ2-5; length: 15; V: TRBV15; CDR3: CATRSPGGGQETQYF
J: TRBJ2-7; length: 15; V: TRBV20-1; CDR3: CSARKWQALSYEQYF
J: TRBJ1-3; length: 16; V: TRBV3-1; CDR3: CASSQEGLSSGNTIYF
J: TRBJ2-5; length: 15; V: TRBV3-1; CDR3: CASSPGSGMQEAQYF
J: TRBJ2-7; length: 16; V: TRBV28; CDR3: CASSSGQGRGPYEQYF